This record looks at one T cell receptor (beta chain) sequence and its context. Its antigen is not identified. The data derive from a study of CD4 T cells in relation to SARS-CoV-2 and coronaviruses. Study conclusions and caveats: According to naive versus memory sequencing, detected responses are memory recall, not newly primed. Crossreactivity was assessed only for spike protein, not other viral proteins.

Here immunoSEQ multiplex PCR was the method, and the copy in TCRdb shows in-frame clones only, minus some. This sample carries about 36,000 clones, about 86% of them seen once, and the ten largest clones take around 6.6%. Sorted naive or memory CD4+ cells met CEF peptides for about 10 days. Germline loops: CDR1 MDHEN, CDR2 SYDVKM. This CDR3 has 15 amino acids. J was trimmed by 2 bases and V by 5 bases; bases with no gene match: 8. The sequence came from an adult with COVID-19. The chain uses TRBV28 and TRBJ2-7; 8 bases fit TRBD2. Sequencing was done on a sample of naive CD4+ T cells from PBMCs, cultured in vitro. This sample's subset: naive CD4+ T cells isolated by negative enrichment. The CDR3, as DNA: TGTGCCAGCAGTCCGCGAACGGGAGGGACCTACGAGCAGTACTTC. Its protein is CASSPRTGGTYEQYF.